This section outlines one TCR gamma chain sequence together with its context. Its target is not known. This CDR3 spans 14 amino acids. Germline trimming cut 0 bases from V and 5 bases from J; bases unmatched to any gene: 7. Germline V gene lookup returns CDR1 EGSNGY and CDR2 YDSYNSKV. Extracted RNA was reverse transcribed into cDNA. CDR3 amplicons came from multiplex PCR with pooled V-gene forward and constant-region reverse primers. TCRdb repeated clone calling on the multiplex PCR reads with CATT. The sample records tens of thousands of gamma-chain clones, 20% being singletons. This sample is drawn from a study of Vδ1+ human thymocytes. Study results and limitations: Unlike peripheral blood Vdelta1+ controls, thymic delta-chain sequences included roughly 18% Vdelta2 and few Vdelta3. Thymic TRG and TRD repertoires appeared highly polyclonal.

The specimen sequenced was Vdelta1+ gamma-delta thymocytes from the thymus. Indicated subset: FACS-sorted CD3+ TCRalphabeta- TCRVdelta1+ TCRVdelta2- thymocytes. The gene calls are TRGV2 and TRGJ1 or TRGJ2. This clonotype was obtained from a girl less than two years old who had congenital heart surgery. CDR3 nucleotide sequence: TGTGCCACCTGGGACGGGCCATGGGATTATAAGAAACTCTTT. It yields the protein CATWDGPWDYKKLF.